This T cell receptor beta chain appears in the sequencing data of a study of T cell responses to AZD1222 COVID-19 vaccine. The CDR3 is 16 residues long. Germline values: CDR1 SGHRS, CDR2 YFSETQ. The V and J ends lost 4 bases and 4 bases, in that order; junction bases with no gene match: 6. The data were produced by immunoSEQ multiplex PCR, yet TCRdb's version contains in-frame clones alone and is incomplete. The table shows just over 150,000 clones, with around 86% occurring only once. The chain has TRBV5-1 and TRBJ2-1; 12 bases align to TRBD2. The specimen comprised peripheral blood, sampled 28 days after the second AZD1222 dose. The source is an adult who received the AZD1222 COVID-19 vaccine. The CDR3 nucleotides are TGCGCCAGCAGCCCTCAGACTAGCGGGAGTTACAATGAGCAGTTCTTC. Translating gives CASSPQTSGSYNEQFF.